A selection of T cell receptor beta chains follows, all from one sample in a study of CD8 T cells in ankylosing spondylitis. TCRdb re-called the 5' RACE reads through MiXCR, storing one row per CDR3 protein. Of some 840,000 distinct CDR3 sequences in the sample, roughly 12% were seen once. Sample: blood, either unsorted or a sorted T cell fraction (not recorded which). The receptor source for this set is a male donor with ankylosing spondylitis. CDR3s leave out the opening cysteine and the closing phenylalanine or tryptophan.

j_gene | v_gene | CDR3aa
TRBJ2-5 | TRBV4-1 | ASSQDDRDETQY
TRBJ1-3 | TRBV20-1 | SAQPIPGNTIY
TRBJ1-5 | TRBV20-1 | SAREYGGNQPQH
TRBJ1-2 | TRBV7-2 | ASSRGTGNYGYT
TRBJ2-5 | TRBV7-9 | ASSRTANQETQY
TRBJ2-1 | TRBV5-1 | ASSFQGRNEQF
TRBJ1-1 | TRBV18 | ASSPFVSGDTEAF
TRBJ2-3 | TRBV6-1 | ASSPDGVSDTQY
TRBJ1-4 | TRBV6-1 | ASRPREGANEKLF
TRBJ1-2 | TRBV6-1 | ASRRDRGSFYGYT
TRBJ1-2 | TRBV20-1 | SASDGPNYGYT
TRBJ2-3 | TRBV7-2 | ASSLGTVDTQY
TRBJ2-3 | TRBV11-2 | ASSLGELIPDTQY
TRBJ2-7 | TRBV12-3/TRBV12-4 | ASSQPSYEQY
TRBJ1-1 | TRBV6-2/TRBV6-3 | ASGREWDTEAF
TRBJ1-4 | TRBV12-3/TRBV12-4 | ASSLLQGFVGELF
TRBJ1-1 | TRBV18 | ASSELLDGEAF
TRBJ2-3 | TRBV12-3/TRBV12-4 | ASSFQGLNTQY
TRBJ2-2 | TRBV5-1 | ASSATVTGELF
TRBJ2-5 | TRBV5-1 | ASSLDLKETQY
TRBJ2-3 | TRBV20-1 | SAQGGAGVTDTQY
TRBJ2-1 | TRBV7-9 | ASTPRGAYYNEQF
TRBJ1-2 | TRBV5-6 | ASSLFGGRGYT
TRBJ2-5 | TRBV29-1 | SVEGRQGSSRETQY
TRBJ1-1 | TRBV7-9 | ASSRPGVAGTEAF
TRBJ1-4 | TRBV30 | AWSVSATNEKLF
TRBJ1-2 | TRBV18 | ASSPRTDPRVDGYT
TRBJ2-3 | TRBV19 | ASSVRQTKDTQY
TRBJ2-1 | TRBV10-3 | AISLAFDNEQF
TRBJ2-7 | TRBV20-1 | SASRTGVYEQY
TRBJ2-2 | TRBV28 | ASSLSGLAANTGELF
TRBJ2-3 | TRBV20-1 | SARGTSGDITDTQY
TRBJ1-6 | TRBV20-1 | SARGPRRPAALH
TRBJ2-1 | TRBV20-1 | SASRDPGHAEQF
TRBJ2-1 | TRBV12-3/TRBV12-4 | ASNRGNEQF
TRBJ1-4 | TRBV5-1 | ASSLGVRPQEEKLF
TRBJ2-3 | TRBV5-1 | ASSLVTGITDTQY
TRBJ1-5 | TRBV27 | ASSSTRVWTGEDQPQH
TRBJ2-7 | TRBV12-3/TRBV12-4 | ASSSFRDRGIEQY
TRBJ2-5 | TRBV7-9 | ASRPGQVGTQY
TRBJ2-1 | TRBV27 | ASSLFGLASYNEQF
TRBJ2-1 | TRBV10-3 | AIRILAGADAEQF
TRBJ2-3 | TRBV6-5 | ASSYQLSTDTQY
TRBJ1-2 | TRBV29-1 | SVDDRGGPIGYT
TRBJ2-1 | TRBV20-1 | SASVRRLAGHKKF
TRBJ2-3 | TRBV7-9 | ASSRQSSSTDTQY
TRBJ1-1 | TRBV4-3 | ASSIRGQRSEAF
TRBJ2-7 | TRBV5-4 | ASSGRATPASEQY
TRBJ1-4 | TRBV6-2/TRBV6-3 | ASNLVKGWQSNATNEKLF
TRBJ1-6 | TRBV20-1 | SARSPGRPNSPLH
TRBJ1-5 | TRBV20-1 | SADPNYNQPQH
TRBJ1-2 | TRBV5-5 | ASSLDPRTGYT
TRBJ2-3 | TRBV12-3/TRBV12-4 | ASSFTAGGGTDTQY
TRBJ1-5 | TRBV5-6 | ASRKGPNSNQPQH
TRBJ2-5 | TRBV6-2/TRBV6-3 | ASSRRDPQETQY